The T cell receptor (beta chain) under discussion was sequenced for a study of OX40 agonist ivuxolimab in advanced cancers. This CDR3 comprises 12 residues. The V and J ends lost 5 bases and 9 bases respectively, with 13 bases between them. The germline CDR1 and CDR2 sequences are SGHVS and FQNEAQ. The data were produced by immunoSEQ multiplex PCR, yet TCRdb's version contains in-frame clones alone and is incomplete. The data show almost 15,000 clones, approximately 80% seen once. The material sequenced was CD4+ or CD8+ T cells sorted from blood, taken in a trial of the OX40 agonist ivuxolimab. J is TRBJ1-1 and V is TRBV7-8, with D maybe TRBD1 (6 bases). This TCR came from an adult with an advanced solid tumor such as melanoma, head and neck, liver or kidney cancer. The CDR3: CASSLGGPQAFF. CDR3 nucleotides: TGTGCCAGCAGCCTTGGGGGGCCGCAAGCTTTCTTT.